This paragraph covers one T cell receptor beta chain sequence. CDR1 and CDR2 from the germline V gene are KGHSH and LQKENI. The V and J ends lost 3 bases and 7 bases respectively, with 12 bases between them. This CDR3 is 13 amino acids long. This entry comes from a study of T-cell memory formation after mild COVID-19. The overall study: There were largely donor-specific TCR clusters.

TCR alpha and TCR beta cDNA libraries carrying sample barcodes and UMIs were produced by 5'RACE using constant-segment primers. Each CDR3 protein gets one entry after TCRdb re-called the 5' RACE reads with MiXCR. The table lists under 250,000 distinct CDR3 sequences, 10% to 13% of them singletons. This TCR derives from a man aged 18 to 35 who had mild COVID-19 (a few samples of this study predate the infection). Cell type and time point are not known. The J gene is TRBJ1-2, the V gene TRBV18; D gene unclear. Sequencing was done on a sample of PBMCs or a T cell subset sorted from them (not recorded which). For the CDR3, the DNA is TGTGCCAGCTCACCGGGCAATCGGGGTGGCTACACCTTC. This encodes CASSPGNRGGYTF.